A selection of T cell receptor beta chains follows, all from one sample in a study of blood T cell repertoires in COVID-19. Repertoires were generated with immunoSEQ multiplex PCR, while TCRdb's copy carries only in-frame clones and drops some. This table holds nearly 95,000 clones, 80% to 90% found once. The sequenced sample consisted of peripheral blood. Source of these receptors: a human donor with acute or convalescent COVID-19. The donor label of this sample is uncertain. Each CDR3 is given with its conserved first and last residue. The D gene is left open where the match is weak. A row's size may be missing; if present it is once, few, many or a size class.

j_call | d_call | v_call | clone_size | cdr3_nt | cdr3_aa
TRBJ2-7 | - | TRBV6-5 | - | TGTGCCAGCAGGGCAAAAGTACTAGACCCCGAGCAGTACTTC | CASRAKVLDPEQYF
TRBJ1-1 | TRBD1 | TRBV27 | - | TGTGCCAGCAAACTGGACAGGGCAGGGACTGAAGCTTTCTTT | CASKLDRAGTEAFF
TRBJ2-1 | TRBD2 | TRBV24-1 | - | TGTGCCACCACGGGGGGGAAGGATGAGCAGTTCTTC | CATTGGKDEQFF
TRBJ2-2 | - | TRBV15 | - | TGTGCCACCAGTATAGGGAGCCACGGGGAGCTGTTTTTT | CATSIGSHGELFF
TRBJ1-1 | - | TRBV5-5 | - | TGTGCCAGCAGCTTGTGGCCGCCCGGAGACAGACTGAACACTGAAGCTTTCTTT | CASSLWPPGDRLNTEAFF
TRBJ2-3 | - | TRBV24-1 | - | TGTGCCACCAGTGATTTAAGCGAGGGAACAGATACGCAGTATTTT | CATSDLSEGTDTQYF
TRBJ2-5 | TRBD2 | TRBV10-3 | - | TGTGCCGCCGGGACTAGCAGTGGAGGAGAGACCCAGTACTTC | CAAGTSSGGETQYF
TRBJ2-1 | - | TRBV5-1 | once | TGCGCCAGCAGCCCCGGGACTCCCTACTCCTACAATGAGCAGTTCTTC | CASSPGTPYSYNEQFF
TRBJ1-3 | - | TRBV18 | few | TGTGCCAGCTCACTTCAAGACAGTGGAAACACCATATATTTT | CASSLQDSGNTIYF
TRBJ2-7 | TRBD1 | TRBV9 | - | TGTGCCAGCAGCGTATTGGGACAGGGCCCCAGCGAGCAGTACTTC | CASSVLGQGPSEQYF
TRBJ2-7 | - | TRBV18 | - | TGTGCCAGCTCACCAGACGGGCGGGACGAGCAGTACTTC | CASSPDGRDEQYF
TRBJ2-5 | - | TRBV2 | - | TGTGCCAGCAGTACATCGGGTCTCGGAGGGGAGACCCAGTACTTC | CASSTSGLGGETQYF
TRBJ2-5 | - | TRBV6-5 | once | TGTGCCAGCAGTCTGCGGACAGTCCAAGAGACCCAGTACTTC | CASSLRTVQETQYF
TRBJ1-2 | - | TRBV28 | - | TGTGCCAGCAGTTTACCTTCCGACAGAGTCTATGGCTACACCTTC | CASSLPSDRVYGYTF
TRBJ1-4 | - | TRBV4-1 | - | TGCGCCAGCAGCCCTGCTGAGGCAGCCGGTAATGAAAAACTGTTTTTT | CASSPAEAAGNEKLFF
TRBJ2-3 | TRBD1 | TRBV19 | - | TGTGCCAGTACGCCCCGAGGACAGGCTAGGGATACGCAGTATTTT | CASTPRGQARDTQYF
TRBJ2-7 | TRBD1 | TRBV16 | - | TGTGCCAGCAGCGAGGGACAGGTTGCCTACGAGCAGTACTTC | CASSEGQVAYEQYF
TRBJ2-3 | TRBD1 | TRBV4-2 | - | TGTGCCAGCAGCCAAGAATGGGACAGCTTCTCAGATACGCAGTATTTT | CASSQEWDSFSDTQYF
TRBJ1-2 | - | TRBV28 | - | TGTGCCAGCAGTTTAGGGAGAACCAACTATGGCTACACCTTC | CASSLGRTNYGYTF
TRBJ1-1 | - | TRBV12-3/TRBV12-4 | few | TGTGCCAGCAGTTTTGTCGCAGGCCACCCCCTTTTT | CASSFVAGHPLF
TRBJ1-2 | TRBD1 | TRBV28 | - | TGTGCCAGCAGCGGGAAAGGGTGGGGACAGGGTGGAGGCTACACCTTC | CASSGKGWGQGGGYTF
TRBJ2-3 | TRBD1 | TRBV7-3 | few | TGTGCCAGCAGCTTAAGGGGACAGGGGGGATCGGGGCCCACAGATACGCAGTATTTT | CASSLRGQGGSGPTDTQYF
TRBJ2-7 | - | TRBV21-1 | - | TGTGCCAGCAGCATCTGCGACCCCGGGACATCCACCACCTCCTACGAGCAGTACTTC | CASSICDPGTSTTSYEQYF
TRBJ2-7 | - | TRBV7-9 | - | TGTGCCAGCAGGCCGGTAGGCCGGAGCTCCTACGAGCAGTACTTC | CASRPVGRSSYEQYF
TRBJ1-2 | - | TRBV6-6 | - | TGTGCCAGCAGTTACTTCGAGACCCCAGGGGGCTACACCTTC | CASSYFETPGGYTF
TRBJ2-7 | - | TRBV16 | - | TGTGCCAGCAGCCAATCGGCAGGGCCCACCTACGAGCAGTACTTC | CASSQSAGPTYEQYF
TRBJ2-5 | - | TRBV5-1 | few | TGCGCCAGCAGCACGGACACGTACCAAGAGACCCAGTACTTC | CASSTDTYQETQYF
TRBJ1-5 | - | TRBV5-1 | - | TGCGCCAGCAGCTTGCAGGGTAGCAATCAGCCCCAGCATTTT | CASSLQGSNQPQHF
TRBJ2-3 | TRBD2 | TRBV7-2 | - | TGTGCCAGCAGCTTAATCGGGACTAGCGGGGGGTACACAGATACGCAGTATTTT | CASSLIGTSGGYTDTQYF